A single sample gave rise to the 22 T cell receptor beta chains below, sequenced in a study of T-cell memory formation after mild COVID-19 (dated by TCRdb to about 2021). The library was made by 5' RACE. Data came from an Illumina NovaSeq 6000. Through fastp at Q25 and MiXCR, TCRdb rebuilt clones from the public reads, retaining in-frame beta chains. CDR3 protein sequences are deduplicated, and each keeps its most common genes and DNA. The sample table shows under 400,000 distinct CDR3 sequences, and approximately 21% are seen once. The ten top clones hold roughly an eighth of the sample. The sample taken for sequencing was PBMCs or a T cell subset sorted from them (not recorded which). The receptor set was obtained from an adult woman who had mild COVID-19 (a few samples of this study predate the infection). The sample titles of this study are shuffled in the database, so cell type and time point are left out; the donor was told from shared clones.

This clonotype has more than one count but fewer than ten. The V and J genes are TRBV3-1 and TRBJ1-1; D possibly corresponds to TRBD1 (6 bases). Trimming stripped 8 bases from V and 1 base from J, with 11 bases between. CDR1 and CDR2 from the germline V gene are LGHDT and YNNKEL (reference sequence). This CDR3 has 13 amino acids. As DNA, the CDR3 is TGTGCCAGCTGGAAGGGGGGGAACACTGAAGCTTTCTTT. Amino acids: CASWKGGNTEAFF.

The rearrangement links TRBV7-6 to TRBJ2-3; TRBD2 matches 9 bases. In germline, CDR1 is SGHVS, CDR2 FNYEAQ. Losses at the gene ends were 3 bases for V and 2 bases for J; bases not matched to a gene: 12. CDR3 length: 18 residues. In DNA, the CDR3 is TGTGCCAGCAGCTTTGGGACTGGCGGGGGGGACATCACAGATACGCAGTATTTT. It encodes CASSFGTGGGDITDTQYF.

This clonotype occurred many times. The gene calls are TRBV5-1 and TRBJ1-5, with D tentatively TRBD1 (5 bases). Trimming took off 4 bases at V and 4 bases at J, with 15 bases between the two ends. This CDR3 contains 15 residues. Germline CDR1 SGHRS, CDR2 YFSETQ. CDR3 residues: CASSPTGVGNQPQHF. The CDR3 DNA is TGCGCCAGCAGCCCGACGGGGGTGGGGAATCAGCCCCAGCATTTT.

The CDR3 bases are TGCGCCAGCAGCCAAGATTACGAGGGTTATCAGCCCCAGCATTTT. Its translation: CASSQDYEGYQPQHF. The J gene is TRBJ1-5, the V gene TRBV4-3; D call uncertain. Germline CDR1 LGHNA, CDR2 YSLEER. V was pared by 0 bases and J by 5 bases, with 11 bases between. The CDR3 sequence is 15 residues long.

This clonotype was detected a few times. The chain combines TRBV5-5 with TRBJ2-2, with 10 nucleotides matching TRBD1. Germline-derived CDR1 and CDR2 are SGHKS and YYEKEE (reference sequence). This CDR3 region has 21 residues. Trimming removed 1 base from V and 0 bases from J; junction bases left unmatched: 15. The CDR3, as DNA: TGTGCCAGCAGCTTGCCCCCCGGGACAGGGGACGCACCGACGAACACCGGGGAGCTGTTTTTT. This translates into CASSLPPGTGDAPTNTGELFF. The variable domain in full, completed from reference TRBV5-5 and TRBJ2-2, reads DAGVTQSPTHLIKTRGQQVTLRCSPISGHKSVSWYQQVLGQGPQFIFQYYEKEERGRGNFPDRFSARQFPNYSSELNVNALLLGDSALYLCASSLPPGTGDAPTNTGELFFGEGSRLTVL.

The genes are TRBV20-1 and TRBJ2-1; 10 bases line up with TRBD2. The germline V gene encodes CDR1 DFQATT and CDR2 SNEGSKA (reference sequence). The CDR3 has 16 residues. V shed 0 bases and J 8 bases; nucleotides not matched to a gene: 10. The CDR3 bases are TGCAGTGCTAGAGATACGCGCCTAGCGGGAGACTATGAGCAGTTCTTC. The encoded protein is CSARDTRLAGDYEQFF.

The chain combines TRBV11-2 with TRBJ2-7; 10 nucleotides align to TRBD2. V trimming: 5 bases; J trimming: 2 bases; junction bases outside the gene matches: 6. This CDR3 comprises 15 residues. CDR1 SGHAT and CDR2 FQNNGV come from the germline V gene. The CDR3 DNA is TGTGCCAGCAGCCCAGTAGCGGGAGGTCCCTACGAGCAGTACTTC. This translates into CASSPVAGGPYEQYF.

This clonotype has a handful of counts. This rearrangement joins TRBV5-6 to TRBJ1-1; D not resolved. Deletions cut 2 bases from V and 3 bases from J, with 14 bases between. The CDR3 is made up of 15 amino acids. Germline V gene sequence: CDR1 SGHDT, CDR2 YYEEEE. The CDR3 bases are TGTGCCAGCAGCTTTTTTTGGAAAGAGGACACTGAAGCTTTCTTT. This gives the protein CASSFFWKEDTEAFF.

V usage is TRBV30 and J usage is TRBJ2-1, with TRBD1 as a possible D gene (6 bases). Germline CDR1 is GTSNPN and CDR2 is SVGIG (reference sequence). V was shortened by 3 bases and J by 6 bases, with 18 bases between the two germline ends. The CDR3 spans 15 residues. The chain's CDR3 is CAWSKNRVNRNEQFF. The CDR3 coding sequence is TGTGCCTGGAGCAAGAACAGGGTTAATCGCAATGAGCAGTTCTTC.

The sample holds a few counts of this clonotype. CDR3: CASSFQGYSGEAFF. CDR3 nucleotide sequence: TGTGCCAGCAGTTTCCAGGGGTATAGCGGTGAAGCTTTCTTT. The chain recombines TRBV12-3 or TRBV12-4 with TRBJ1-1; D is perhaps TRBD1 (6 bases). The CDR3 covers 14 residues. V lost 3 bases and J lost 7, with 15 bases in between.

This clonotype turned up a few times. The V call is TRBV20-1, the J call TRBJ2-1; maybe TRBD2 (6 bases). The CDR3 totals 14 residues. Germline V gene lookup returns CDR1 DFQATT and CDR2 SNEGSKA (reference sequence). The V end was cut by 1 base, the J end by 7 bases, with 14 bases between. CDR3 amino acids: CSARGVGEANEQFF. As DNA, the CDR3 is TGCAGTGCTAGAGGAGTGGGGGAGGCGAATGAGCAGTTCTTC.

The rearrangement joins TRBV5-1 to TRBJ2-6, with D tentatively TRBD2 (6 bases). The V gene's germline CDR1 is SGHRS and CDR2 YFSETQ. The CDR3 contains 16 residues. V gave up 3 bases and J gave up 0 bases, with 10 bases separating them. The DNA of the CDR3 is TGCGCCAGCAGCTCCATGCGGGACTCTGGGGCCAACGTCCTGACTTTC. Protein: CASSSMRDSGANVLTF.

The CDR3 protein is CASSLNSPGQLYNEQFF. The CDR3 coding sequence is TGTGCCAGCAGCTTAAACTCCCCGGGACAATTATACAATGAGCAGTTCTTC. The rearrangement uses TRBV7-3 and TRBJ2-1, with D possibly being TRBD1 (6 bases). CDR1 and CDR2 (germline): SGHTA, FQGTGA. Trimming stripped 1 base from V and 4 bases from J, with 17 bases between. This CDR3 is 17 amino acids long.

The chain is built from TRBV9 and TRBJ2-3; D uncertain. Germline V lookup: CDR1 SGDLS, CDR2 YYNGEE. The CDR3 contains 14 residues. With 0 bases removed from V and 3 bases from J, the gap between germline ends came to 8 bases. CDR3 protein: CASSVEIGTDTQYF. The CDR3 region has the DNA TGTGCCAGCAGCGTAGAAATCGGGACAGATACGCAGTATTTT.

The CDR3 here is CASSLFGTSDSTDTQYF. CDR3 nucleotides: TGTGCCAGCAGTTTATTTGGGACTAGCGACTCCACAGATACGCAGTATTTT. V and J are TRBV27 and TRBJ2-3; 10 positions match TRBD2. This CDR3 region has 17 residues. The junction had 6 bases not matched to a gene; V was cut back by 1 base and J by 2 bases. Germline CDR1 MNHEY, CDR2 SMNVEV (reference sequence).

This clonotype was counted ten times or more. The chain combines TRBV18 with TRBJ2-5, with D perhaps TRBD2 (5 bases). With 8 bases removed from V and 2 bases from J, the gap between germline ends came to 12 bases. There are 13 residues in the CDR3. Germline V CDR1 and CDR2: KGHSH, LQKENI. In nucleotides, the CDR3 is TGTGCCAGCAGCCCGACGGGGCAAGAGACCCAGTACTTC. Protein: CASSPTGQETQYF. The variable domain in full, with the rest retrieved from reference TRBV18 and TRBJ2-5, is NAGVMQNPRHLVRRRGQEARLRCSPMKGHSHVYWYRQLPEEGLKFMVYLQKENIIDESGMPKERFSAEFPKEGPSILRIQQVVRGDSAAYFCASSPTGQETQYFGPGTRLLVL.

V and J are TRBV19 and TRBJ1-2; 7 nucleotides agree with TRBD1. Germline trimming cut 1 base from V and 0 bases from J; bases unmatched to any gene: 11. The CDR3 runs to 18 residues. CDR1 is LNHDA and CDR2 is SQIVND in the germline V gene (reference sequence). CDR3 amino acids: CASSIGLIGGTANYGYTF. CDR3 bases: TGTGCCAGTAGTATAGGTCTTATCGGGGGGACAGCTAACTATGGCTACACCTTC.

The J gene is TRBJ1-1, the V gene TRBV29-1, with D possibly TRBD1 on 5 matching bases. The CDR3 has 14 amino acids. V was cut by 6 bases and J by 5 bases, with 19 bases left in between. Per germline, CDR1 SQVTM and CDR2 ANQGSEA. The CDR3 reads CSVMPTRVGTEAFF. The CDR3 DNA follows: TGCAGCGTGATGCCAACCAGGGTTGGTACTGAAGCTTTCTTT.

This clonotype was seen many times. The chain's CDR3 is CSVGGGFTDTQYF. The CDR3 DNA reads TGCAGCGTTGGAGGGGGTTTCACAGATACGCAGTATTTT. The rearrangement uses TRBV29-1 and TRBJ2-3; possible D gene TRBD1, 6 bases. Germline values: CDR1 SQVTM, CDR2 ANQGSEA. CDR3 length: 13 residues. V gave up 4 bases and J gave up 2 bases, with 10 bases separating them.

This chain connects TRBV5-1 to TRBJ1-4; 8 bases match TRBD1. Trimming cost V 4 bases and J 4 bases; bases outside gene matches: 6. This CDR3 is built from 15 residues. The germline V gene encodes CDR1 SGHRS and CDR2 YFSETQ. DNA of the CDR3: TGCGCCAGCAGCCAGGGGGACAGGCTTAATGAAAAACTGTTTTTT. Translated, it gives CASSQGDRLNEKLFF.

This clonotype was picked up a small number of times. This rearrangement joins TRBV4-2 to TRBJ2-1, with 9 bases lining up with TRBD2. Losses at the gene ends were 1 base for V and 8 bases for J; bases not matched to a gene: 6. The CDR3 sequence is 15 residues long. The V gene's germline CDR1 is LGHNA and CDR2 YNFKEQ. The CDR3 sequence: CASSQGGGGADEQFF. The CDR3 DNA follows: TGTGCCAGCAGCCAAGGAGGCGGGGGGGCGGATGAGCAGTTCTTC.

This clonotype was counted a few times. The rearrangement links TRBV2 to TRBJ2-6; a possible D gene is TRBD1 (6 bases). From germline, CDR1 is SNHLY and CDR2 FYNNEI. Trimming stripped 3 bases from V and 0 bases from J, with 15 bases between. The CDR3 is 18 amino acids. CDR3 bases: TGTGCCAGCAGTGACTCGCACAGGGCCTTCTCTGGGGCCAACGTCCTGACTTTC. Encoded protein: CASSDSHRAFSGANVLTF. Combining the CDR3 with reference TRBV2 and TRBJ2-6 gives the whole variable domain EPEVTQTPSHQVTQMGQEVILRCVPISNHLYFYWYRQILGQKVEFLVSFYNNEISEKSEIFDDQFSVERPDGSNFTLKIRSTKLEDSAMYFCASSDSHRAFSGANVLTFGAGSRLTVL.